This T cell receptor beta chain is from a study of OX40 agonist ivuxolimab in advanced cancers. For the study in its entirety: The costimulatory receptor OX40 (CD134) was targeted by ivuxolimab, a fully human IgG2 agonistic monoclonal antibody. The dose-escalation cohort was around 84% male with a mean age of around 64 years, ranging from about 23 to 85. Patients were allowed to have had prior anti-PD-1, anti-PD-L1 or anti-CTLA-4 therapy, and around two fifths of the dose-escalation patients had been treated with checkpoint inhibitors. Intravenous ivuxolimab was administered to patients every 2 weeks at six dose levels: 0.01, 0.1, 0.3, 1.5, 3 and 10 mg/kg. Three dose-escalation patients achieved partial responses, one with hepatocellular carcinoma and two with cutaneous melanoma. The point of sequencing TCRbeta in the periphery was to test whether ivuxolimab changed TCR sequence diversity and drove clonal T-cell expansion. Among the roughly 52 dose-escalation patients, about 20 had hepatocellular carcinoma, roughly 15 melanoma, 9 renal cell carcinoma and 9 head and neck cancer. The paper covers the monotherapy dose-escalation part of the phase I ivuxolimab trial, which included N ≈ 50 patients.

As encoded in the germline V gene, CDR1 is KGHSH while CDR2 is LQKENI. V gives up 3 bases and J gives up 0 bases, and the segment between their germline ends measures 2 bases. From its cysteine to its phenylalanine, the CDR3 spans 12 amino acids. CDR3 DNA only is kept here, 36 bases in frame from base 1. Remarks on this clone: No cognate antigen has been identified for it. Base qualities are not provided; no much larger clone lies one nucleotide away.

For sequencing of the TCRbeta CDR3 region, genomic DNA was extracted from the sorted cells. The immunoSEQ Assay was used for sequencing of TCRbeta CDR3 regions. In its TCRdb copy, this immuneACCESS table keeps in-frame sequences only and misses some clones. Where compared with another copy, unresolved V genes explain less than half of these, and the others have no known cause. Counted in this sample were 55,000 to 65,000 clones; around three quarters of them appeared once. The ten largest clones capture 6.3% of the sample. Patients with autoimmune disease history or receiving systemic immunosuppression were excluded from the trial. Peripheral blood for TCR sequencing was collected from all dose cohorts at baseline, on cycle 4 day 1, and on cycle 7 day 1. Samples were obtained from an open-label, multicenter, first-in-human phase I dose-escalation trial of ivuxolimab. Adults with locally advanced or metastatic head and neck squamous cell, hepatocellular, melanoma or renal cell carcinoma were enrolled in the trial. Before TCR sequencing, CD4+ T cells and CD8+ T cells from peripheral blood were sorted into separate populations.

Overall results and qualifications from the work: Clonal expansion of both CD4+ and CD8+ blood T cells was observed from baseline to week 6 at doses 0.1 to 3.0 mg/kg. The antigen specificity of the clonally expanded peripheral T cells was not determined. In the 0.1-3.0 mg/kg groups, partial responders were among the patients with the lowest normalized peripheral clonal expansion, particularly in CD8+ T cells. After ivuxolimab, expanded clones were on average more numerous among CD8+ T cells than among CD4+ T cells. Low levels of normalized T-cell clonal expansion were also seen in some patients who did not respond.

The starting material was CD4+ or CD8+ T cells sorted from blood, obtained in a trial of the OX40 agonist ivuxolimab. The sequence was obtained from an adult with an advanced solid tumor such as melanoma, head and neck, liver or kidney cancer. The V and J genes are TRBV18 and TRBJ1-1, with the identity of the D gene unclear. Read as DNA, the sequence is TGTGCCAGCTCACCGTTGAACACTGAAGCTTTCTTT. It encodes CASSPLNTEAFF.